The rows below give T cell receptor beta chains drawn from one sample of a study of T cell changes during pregnancy in multiple sclerosis. Here immunoSEQ multiplex PCR was the method, and the copy in TCRdb shows in-frame clones only, minus some. The table records about 41,000 clones, 94% of them present only once. Sequences were derived from CD8+ T cells from peripheral blood mononuclear cells, sampled in the third trimester of pregnancy. These receptors all come from a female donor with multiple sclerosis, enrolled in a pregnancy study. CDR3s include the opening cysteine and the closing phenylalanine or tryptophan. Fields, in order: clone size, J gene, D gene, V gene, CDR3 protein, CDR3 DNA. D genes are given only for firm matches. Expanded clones are given a class, and other clones once, few, many or no size at all.

>.|TRBJ2-1|TRBD2|TRBV7-2
CASSLTSGRANEQFF
TGTGCCAGCAGCTTGACTAGCGGGAGGGCCAATGAGCAGTTCTTC
>.|TRBJ2-1|TRBD2|TRBV12-5
CASGLGTSGYNEQFF
TGTGCTAGTGGTTTAGGGACTAGCGGTTACAATGAGCAGTTCTTC
>once|TRBJ2-7|TRBD1|TRBV28
CASIQTGGTSEQYF
TGTGCCAGCATCCAGACAGGGGGCACCTCCGAGCAGTACTTC
>.|TRBJ2-2|TRBD2|TRBV6-1
CASIGGADTGELFF
TGTGCCAGCATCGGGGGGGCCGACACCGGGGAGCTGTTTTTT
>.|TRBJ2-1|.|TRBV7-9
CASSSWTTLGNEQFF
TGTGCCAGCAGCTCTTGGACTACCTTGGGAAATGAGCAGTTCTTC
>.|TRBJ1-1|.|TRBV27
CASSFGGMVGSTEAFF
TGTGCCAGCAGTTTCGGGGGGATGGTGGGGAGCACTGAAGCTTTCTTT
>.|TRBJ1-5|.|TRBV28
CASSFRYVILGTSEGYSNQPQHF
TGTGCCAGCAGTTTCCGCTACGTTATTTTGGGGACATCCGAGGGTTATAGCAATCAGCCCCAGCATTTT
>once|TRBJ2-7|.|TRBV5-1
CASSLSSGAYEQYF
TGCGCCAGCAGCTTGAGTTCCGGGGCCTACGAGCAGTACTTC
>once|TRBJ2-7|.|TRBV29-1
CSVEVGSPYEQYF
TGCAGCGTTGAAGTCGGGAGCCCCTACGAGCAGTACTTC
>.|TRBJ2-3|.|TRBV7-3
CASSLAARADTQYF
TGTGCCAGCAGCTTAGCCGCCCGGGCAGATACGCAGTATTTT
>.|TRBJ1-5|TRBD1|TRBV2
CASSEGVTGNQPQHF
TGTGCCAGCAGTGAAGGAGTGACAGGGAACCAGCCCCAGCATTTT
>.|TRBJ2-1|TRBD1|TRBV11-1
CASSLSPTAGGPSNEQFF
TGTGCCAGCAGCTTAAGCCCCACGGCAGGGGGACCCTCGAATGAGCAGTTCTTC
>.|TRBJ2-7|TRBD1|TRBV27
CASSSRGPYEQYF
TGTGCCAGCAGTTCGAGGGGGCCCTACGAGCAGTACTTC
>medium-sized|TRBJ2-7|.|TRBV15
CATSGQTYEQYF
TGTGCCACCAGCGGGCAGACCTACGAGCAGTACTTC
>.|TRBJ2-2|.|TRBV18
CASSRPGGAVYTGELFF
TGTGCCAGCTCACGCCCTGGAGGGGCAGTTTATACCGGGGAGCTGTTTTTT
>.|TRBJ2-7|TRBD2|TRBV7-2
CASSIAGGPEQYF
TGTGCCAGCAGCATAGCGGGAGGGCCCGAGCAGTACTTC
>.|TRBJ2-5|TRBD1|TRBV7-9
CATRDSQETQYF
TGTGCCACAAGGGACAGCCAAGAGACCCAGTACTTC
>once|TRBJ2-7|TRBD1|TRBV6-5
CASSYGTGGDEQYF
TGTGCCAGCAGTTACGGGACAGGGGGCGACGAGCAGTACTTC
>.|TRBJ2-2|.|TRBV13
CASSNTGLDTGELFF
TGTGCCAGCAGCAACACAGGGTTGGACACCGGGGAGCTGTTTTTT
>.|TRBJ2-3|.|TRBV19
CASSIASGLLTDTQYF
TGTGCCAGTAGTATCGCAAGCGGACTTCTCACAGATACGCAGTATTTT
>.|TRBJ2-1|TRBD2|TRBV30
CAWSVQAGGGHEQFF
TGTGCCTGGAGTGTACAAGCGGGAGGTGGACATGAGCAGTTCTTC
>.|TRBJ2-1|.|TRBV11-2
CASKETGVGTYNEQFF
TGTGCCAGCAAAGAGACAGGAGTTGGTACGTACAATGAGCAGTTCTTC
>.|TRBJ1-5|.|TRBV18
CASSRDTSNQPQHF
TGTGCCAGCTCCCGGGACACCAGCAATCAGCCCCAGCATTTT
>.|TRBJ2-7|TRBD2|TRBV7-9
CASERENYEQYF
TGTGCCAGTGAGCGGGAGAACTACGAGCAGTACTTC
>.|TRBJ1-2|.|TRBV5-1
CASSLDGTSGRKMSGYTF
TGCGCCAGCAGCTTGGACGGAACCTCAGGTCGGAAAATGTCTGGCTACACCTTC
>.|TRBJ1-3|.|TRBV9
CASSVGTASGNTIYF
TGTGCCAGCAGCGTAGGGACAGCTTCTGGAAACACCATATATTTT
>.|TRBJ2-7|.|TRBV27
CASSFWGRTAYYEQYF
TGTGCCAGCAGTTTCTGGGGGCGGACAGCTTACTACGAGCAGTACTTC
>.|TRBJ1-1|TRBD1|TRBV5-8
CASTPGQGSAQANTEAFF
TGTGCCAGCACCCCGGGACAGGGATCGGCCCAGGCCAACACTGAAGCTTTCTTT
>.|TRBJ1-4|.|TRBV27
CASSGGGSTNEKLFF
TGTGCCAGCTCTGGGGGGGGGTCAACTAATGAAAAACTGTTTTTT
>.|TRBJ2-7|TRBD1|TRBV27
CASKGTGGRYEQYF
TGTGCCAGCAAAGGGACAGGGGGACGCTACGAGCAGTACTTC
>.|TRBJ2-1|.|TRBV14
CASSHKILSYNEQFF
TGTGCCAGCAGCCATAAGATACTCTCCTACAATGAGCAGTTCTTC
>.|TRBJ2-1|TRBD2|TRBV27
CASSLRLAGDNEQFF
TGTGCCAGCAGTCTCCGACTAGCGGGAGACAATGAGCAGTTCTTC
>.|TRBJ2-5|TRBD1|TRBV5-1
CASSAGQGAGETQYF
TGCGCCAGCAGCGCGGGACAGGGGGCAGGAGAGACCCAGTACTTC
>.|TRBJ2-1|TRBD2|TRBV7-9
CASSPSGSSYNEQFF
TGTGCCAGCAGCCCTAGCGGGAGCTCCTACAATGAGCAGTTCTTC
>.|TRBJ2-7|TRBD1|TRBV4-1
CASSQTPAGTDHYEQYF
TGCGCCAGCAGCCAGACCCCGGCCGGGACAGATCACTACGAGCAGTACTTC
>few|TRBJ1-1|.|TRBV9
CASGGGHTEAFF
TGTGCCAGCGGGGGAGGACACACTGAAGCTTTCTTT
>.|TRBJ1-2|TRBD1|TRBV27
CASTNRQGAFGYTF
TGTGCCAGCACCAACCGACAGGGGGCGTTTGGCTACACCTTC
>.|TRBJ1-1|TRBD1|TRBV28
CASSFPRTGGWDTEAFF
TGTGCCAGCAGTTTCCCCCGGACAGGGGGTTGGGACACTGAAGCTTTCTTT
>once|TRBJ2-5|TRBD2|TRBV28
CASRKGLAGILETQYF
TGTGCCAGCAGAAAGGGACTAGCGGGAATCCTGGAGACCCAGTACTTC
>.|TRBJ2-7|.|TRBV27
CASGRTYEQYF
TGTGCCAGCGGCAGAACCTACGAGCAGTACTTC
>.|TRBJ2-7|.|TRBV19
CASSLAFNYEQYF
TGTGCCAGTAGCCTAGCTTTCAACTACGAGCAGTACTTC
>.|TRBJ2-5|TRBD1|TRBV7-8
CASSTRTGTQETQYF
TGTGCCAGCAGCACACGGACAGGGACTCAAGAGACCCAGTACTTC